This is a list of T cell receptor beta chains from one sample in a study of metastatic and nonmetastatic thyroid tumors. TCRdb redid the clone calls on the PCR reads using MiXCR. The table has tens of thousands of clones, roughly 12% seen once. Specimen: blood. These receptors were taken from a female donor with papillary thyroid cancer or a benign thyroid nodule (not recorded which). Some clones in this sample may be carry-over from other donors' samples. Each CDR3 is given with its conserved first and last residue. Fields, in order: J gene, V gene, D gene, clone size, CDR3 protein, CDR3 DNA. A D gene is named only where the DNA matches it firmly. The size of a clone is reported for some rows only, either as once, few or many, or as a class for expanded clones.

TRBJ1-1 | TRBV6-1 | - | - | CASRGLNMNTEAFF | TGTGCCAGCAGGGGACTGAACATGAACACTGAAGCTTTCTTT
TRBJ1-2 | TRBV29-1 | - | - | CSVADTVGGGYTF | TGCAGCGTTGCGGACACAGTTGGGGGAGGCTACACCTTC
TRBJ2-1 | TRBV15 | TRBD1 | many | CATSSRDSSYNEQFF | TGTGCCACCAGCAGTCGGGACAGCTCCTACAATGAGCAGTTCTTC
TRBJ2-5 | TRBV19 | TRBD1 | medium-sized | CASKKTGGAETQYF | TGTGCCAGTAAAAAGACAGGGGGCGCGGAGACCCAGTACTTC
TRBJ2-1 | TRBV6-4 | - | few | CASSLTSRPIAYEQFF | TGTGCCAGCAGCCTAACCTCTAGACCTATTGCGTATGAGCAGTTCTTC
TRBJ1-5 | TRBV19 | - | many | CASSTLGSRSNQPQHF | TGTGCCAGTAGTACCCTTGGAAGTAGAAGCAATCAGCCCCAGCATTTT
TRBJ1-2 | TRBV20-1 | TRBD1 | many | CSAIIQGKDYGYTF | TGCAGTGCTATCATACAGGGGAAGGACTATGGCTACACCTTC
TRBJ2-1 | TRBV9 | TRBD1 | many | CASSVAYRGDEQFF | TGTGCCAGCAGCGTAGCGTACAGGGGAGATGAGCAGTTCTTC
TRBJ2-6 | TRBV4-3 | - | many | CASSPETGSGANVLTF | TGCGCCAGCAGCCCAGAGACGGGCTCTGGGGCCAACGTCCTGACTTTC
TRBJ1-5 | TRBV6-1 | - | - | CSSSGGSVPNQPHHF | TGTTCCAGCAGTGGGGGATCAGTTCCCAATCAGCCCCATCATTTT
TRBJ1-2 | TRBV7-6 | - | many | CASSLDGGGYGYTF | TGTGCCAGCAGCTTAGATGGGGGGGGCTATGGCTACACCTTC
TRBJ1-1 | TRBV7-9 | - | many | CASTPPDKMNTEAFF | TGTGCCAGCACCCCCCCGGACAAAATGAACACTGAAGCTTTCTTT
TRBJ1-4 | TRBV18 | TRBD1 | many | CASSPGQAGNEKLFF | TGTGCCAGCTCACCGGGACAGGCCGGGAATGAAAAACTGTTTTTT
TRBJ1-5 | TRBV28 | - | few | CASSTGVCLQPQHF | TGTGCCAGCAGTACGGGAGTGTGCTTGCAGCCCCAGCATTTT
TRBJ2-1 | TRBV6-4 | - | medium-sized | CASSAGGKNEQFF | TGTGCCAGCAGTGCTGGGGGCAAAAATGAGCAGTTCTTC
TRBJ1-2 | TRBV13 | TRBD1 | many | CASSRGTGYGYTF | TGTGCCAGCAGCCGCGGGACAGGCTATGGCTACACCTTC
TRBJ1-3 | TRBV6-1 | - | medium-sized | CASRKGGREDTIYF | TGTGCCAGCAGAAAGGGCGGAAGGGAGGACACCATATATTTT
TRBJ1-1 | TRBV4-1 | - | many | CASSRMGTINTEAFF | TGCGCCAGCAGCCGGATGGGGACCATCAACACTGAAGCTTTCTTT
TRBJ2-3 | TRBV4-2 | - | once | CASSQETTQTIYTQYF | TGTGCCAGCAGCCAAGAGACGACCCAGACCATATATACGCAGTATTTT
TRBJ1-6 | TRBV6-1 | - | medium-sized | CASNDGQAGKSPLHF | TGTGCCAGCAATGATGGCCAGGCAGGAAAATCACCCCTCCACTTT
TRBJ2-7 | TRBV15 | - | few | CATSVVMESTYEQYF | TGTGCCACCAGTGTGGTGATGGAAAGTACGTACGAGCAGTACTTC
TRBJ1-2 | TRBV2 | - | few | CASSRRTGGYTF | TGTGCCAGCAGTCGTCGAACAGGTGGCTACACCTTC
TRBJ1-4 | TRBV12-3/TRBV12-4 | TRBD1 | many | CASSPQGAGEKLFF | TGTGCCAGCAGTCCACAGGGGGCTGGTGAAAAACTGTTTTTT
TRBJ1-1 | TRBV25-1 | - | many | CASSAGEATEAFF | TGTGCCAGCAGTGCTGGGGAGGCCACTGAAGCTTTCTTT
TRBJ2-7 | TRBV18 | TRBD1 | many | CASSPIFVGQGTYEQYF | TGTGCCAGCTCACCGATTTTTGTGGGACAGGGGACCTACGAGCAGTACTTC
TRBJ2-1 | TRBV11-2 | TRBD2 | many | CASSSASGSYNEQFF | TGTGCCAGCAGTTCTGCTAGCGGGAGCTACAATGAGCAGTTCTTC
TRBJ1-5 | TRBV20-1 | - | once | CSARGWRDQPQHF | TGCAGTGCTAGGGGGTGGCGGGATCAGCCCCAGCATTTT
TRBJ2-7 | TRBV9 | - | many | CASSVEARTGEQYF | TGTGCCAGCAGCGTAGAGGCCAGGACGGGAGAGCAGTACTTC
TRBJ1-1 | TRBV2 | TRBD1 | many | CASTAVGRTGAFF | TGTGCCAGCACGGCGGTTGGTAGGACAGGAGCTTTCTTT
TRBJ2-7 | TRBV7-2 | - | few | CASSPRGGATYEQYF | TGTGCCAGCAGCCCCAGGGGGGGGGCCACCTACGAGCAGTACTTC
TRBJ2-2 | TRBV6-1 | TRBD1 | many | CASSPSGTGAGELFF | TGTGCCAGCAGTCCCTCCGGGACAGGGGCCGGGGAGCTGTTTTTT
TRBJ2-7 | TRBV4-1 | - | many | CASSPGAQGAYEQYF | TGCGCCAGCAGCCCCGGGGCACAGGGAGCCTACGAGCAGTACTTC
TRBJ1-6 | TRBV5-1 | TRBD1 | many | CASSHDRAYNSPLHF | TGCGCCAGCAGCCACGACAGGGCCTATAATTCACCCCTCCACTTT
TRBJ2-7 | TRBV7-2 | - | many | CASSPLTLSYEQYF | TGTGCCAGCAGCCCCCTGACTCTCTCCTACGAGCAGTACTTC
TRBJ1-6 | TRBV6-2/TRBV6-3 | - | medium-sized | CASRRHQDNSPLHF | TGTGCCAGCAGAAGACACCAGGATAATTCACCCCTCCACTTT
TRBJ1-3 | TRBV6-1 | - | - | CASNSRASGNTIYF | TGCGCCAGCAACTCCAGGGCGTCTGGAAACACCATATATTTT
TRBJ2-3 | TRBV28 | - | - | CASSPGTHTDTQYF | TGTGCAAGCAGCCCGGGTACACACACGGATACGCAGTATTTT
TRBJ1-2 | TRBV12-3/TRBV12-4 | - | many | CASSLSGSGYTF | TGTGCCAGCAGTTTATCGGGAAGTGGCTACACCTTC
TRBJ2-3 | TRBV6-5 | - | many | CASSYGGGITDTQYF | TGTGCCAGCAGTTACGGGGGGGGCATCACAGATACGCAGTATTTT
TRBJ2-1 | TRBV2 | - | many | CASSTGLHEQFF | TGTGCCAGCAGTACAGGGCTCCATGAGCAGTTCTTC
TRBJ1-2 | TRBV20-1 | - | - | CSASTYIYGYGYTF | TGCAGTGCCAGCACCTACATATATGGATATGGCTACACCTTC
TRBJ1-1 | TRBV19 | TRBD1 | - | CASSLGDRGVATEAFF | TGTGCCAGTAGCCTGGGGGACAGGGGAGTGGCCACTGAAGCTTTCTTT
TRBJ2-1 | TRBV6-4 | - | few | CASSDSPHLGNDQFF | TGTGCCAGCAGTGACTCCCCCCATTTGGGCAATGATCAGTTCTTC
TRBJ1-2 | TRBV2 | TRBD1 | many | CASSGTGSYGYTF | TGTGCCAGCAGTGGGACAGGGTCCTATGGCTACACCTTC
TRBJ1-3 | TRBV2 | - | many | CASSEALSGNTIYF | TGTGCCAGCAGTGAGGCTCTCTCTGGAAACACCATATATTTT
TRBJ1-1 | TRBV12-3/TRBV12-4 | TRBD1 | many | CASLNRRQGDTEAFF | TGTGCCAGCTTGAATCGGCGACAGGGGGACACTGAAGCTTTCTTT
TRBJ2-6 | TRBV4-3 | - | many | CASSQDRAATSGANVLTF | TGCGCCAGCAGCCAAGATCGGGCTGCGACCTCTGGGGCCAACGTCCTGACTTTC
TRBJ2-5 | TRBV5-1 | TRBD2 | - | CASSLEWGLSRQETQYF | TGCGCCAGCAGCTTGGAGTGGGGACTATCCCGCCAAGAGACCCAGTACTTC
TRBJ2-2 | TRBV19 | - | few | CASSMEGVSRTGELFF | TGCGCCAGTAGTATGGAAGGAGTCAGTAGAACCGGGGAGCTGTTTTTT
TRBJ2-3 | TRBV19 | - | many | CASSMIGTDTQYF | TGTGCCAGTAGTATGATCGGCACAGATACGCAGTATTTT
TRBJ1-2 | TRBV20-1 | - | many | CSAREPGTNYGYTF | TGCAGTGCTAGAGAACCCGGAACGAACTATGGCTACACCTTC